This T cell receptor beta chain emerged from a study of beta chain features in type 1 diabetes. A CD45RO/CCR7/CD25/CD127/CD95/CD27 panel sorted naive, central memory, regulatory and stem cell-like memory CD4+ cells. On this clone itself: Its antigen remains unidentified.

V lost 8 bases to trimming and J lost 0 bases; unmatched junction nucleotides: 4. CDR3 length equals 13 residues. From germline, CDR1 is GTSNPN and CDR2 SVGIG (reference sequence). Sequenced material consisted of expressed TCRB transcripts (all of the isolated RNA was reverse transcribed). Generated by immunoSEQ multiplex PCR, the TCRdb table keeps only in-frame clones and is missing some. The repertoire consists of about 140,000 clones, with 6.9% occurring once and the leading ten covering around 1.5%. General study results and limits: Sequencing the cDNA could make cells with high TCR expression show up more than they should. TCRB CDR3s from Type 1 diabetes patients were moderately but significantly shorter in all four CD4+ subsets.

The material sequenced was central memory CD4+ T cells from blood. This sequence joins TRBV30 and TRBJ2-7; 10 bases line up with TRBD2. The sequence derives from a woman younger than 45 in good health. DNA for the CDR3: TGTGCCGGCAGGACTAGCGGCTCCTACGAGCAGTACTTC. Amino acids: CAGRTSGSYEQYF.